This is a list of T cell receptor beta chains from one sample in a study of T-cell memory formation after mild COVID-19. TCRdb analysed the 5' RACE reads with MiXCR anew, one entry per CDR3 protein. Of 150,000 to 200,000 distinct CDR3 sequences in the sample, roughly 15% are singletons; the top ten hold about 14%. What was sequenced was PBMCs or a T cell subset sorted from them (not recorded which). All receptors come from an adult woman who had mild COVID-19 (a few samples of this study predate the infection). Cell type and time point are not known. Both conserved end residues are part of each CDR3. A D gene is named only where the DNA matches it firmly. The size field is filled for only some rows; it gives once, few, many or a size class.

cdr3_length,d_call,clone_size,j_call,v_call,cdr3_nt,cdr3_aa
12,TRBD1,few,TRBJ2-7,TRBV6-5,TGTGCCAGCAGTATCCACAGGGGAGAGCAGTACTTC,CASSIHRGEQYF
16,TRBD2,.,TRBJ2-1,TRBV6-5,TGTGCCAGCAGTTACTCGTCTAGCGGGAGGTCGGATGAGCAGTTCTTC,CASSYSSSGRSDEQFF
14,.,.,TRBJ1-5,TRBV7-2,TGTGCCAGCAGCTTAACGCCTAGCAATCAGCCCCAGCATTTT,CASSLTPSNQPQHF
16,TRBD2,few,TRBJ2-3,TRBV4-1,TGCGCCAGCAGCCAACCGGGACTAGCCCCAACAGATACGCAGTATTTT,CASSQPGLAPTDTQYF
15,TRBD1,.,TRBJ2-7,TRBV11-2,TGTGCCAGCAGCTTAGTGGACAGGGGGCCTCGGGAGCAGTACTTC,CASSLVDRGPREQYF
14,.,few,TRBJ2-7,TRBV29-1,TGCAGCGTCCGACTTAGAGGGAGCTCCTACGAGCAGTACTTC,CSVRLRGSSYEQYF
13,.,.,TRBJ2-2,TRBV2,TGTGCCAGCACCCAGGAAGCCACCGGGGAGCTGTTTTTT,CASTQEATGELFF
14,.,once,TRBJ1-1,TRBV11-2,TGTGCCAGCAGCTTTTTTAAGGGGTTCACTGAAGCTTTCTTT,CASSFFKGFTEAFF
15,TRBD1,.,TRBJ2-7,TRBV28,TGTGCCAGCAGTTTATGGACAGGGGGCGGATACGAGCAGTACTTC,CASSLWTGGGYEQYF
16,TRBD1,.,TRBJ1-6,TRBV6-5,TGTGCCAGCAGCGCAGGGGGCATATCCTATAATTCACCCCTCCACTTT,CASSAGGISYNSPLHF
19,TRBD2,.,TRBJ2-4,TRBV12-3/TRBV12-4,TGTGCCAGCAGTTTTGTTATAGCGGGAGGCCGAGTGGCCAAAAACATTCAGTACTTC,CASSFVIAGGRVAKNIQYF
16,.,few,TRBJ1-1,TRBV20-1,TGCAGTGCCAGGCTCGGTGGGGGGAGAGGGAACACTGAAGCTTTCTTT,CSARLGGGRGNTEAFF
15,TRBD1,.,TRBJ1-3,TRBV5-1,TGCGCCAGCGAACCCGGGACAGCCTCTGGAAACACCATATATTTT,CASEPGTASGNTIYF
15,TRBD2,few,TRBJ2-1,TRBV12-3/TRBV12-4,TGTGCCAGCAGACCCATAAGCGGGAGTTACAATGAGCAGTTCTTC,CASRPISGSYNEQFF
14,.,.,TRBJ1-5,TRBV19,TGTGCCAGTAGTATTACAGGGCTCAATCAGCCCCAGCATTTT,CASSITGLNQPQHF
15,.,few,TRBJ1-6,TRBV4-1,TGCGCCAGCAGCCAAGATAGGGGCCGGGCCCAGCCCCTCCACTTT,CASSQDRGRAQPLHF
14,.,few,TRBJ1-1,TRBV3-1,TGTGCCAGCAGCCCAAGGCCTTGGAACACTGAAGCTTTCTTT,CASSPRPWNTEAFF
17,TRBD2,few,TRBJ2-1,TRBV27,TGTGCCAGCAGTTTATGGGAAGCGGGGGGGTTCAACAATGAGCAGTTCTTC,CASSLWEAGGFNNEQFF
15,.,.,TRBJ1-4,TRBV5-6,TGTGCCAGCAGCGAGACAGAATCAACTAATGAAAAACTGTTTTTT,CASSETESTNEKLFF
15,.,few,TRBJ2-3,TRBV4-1,TGCGCCAGCAGCCAAGAACCTATCATTGGAGATACGCAGTATTTT,CASSQEPIIGDTQYF
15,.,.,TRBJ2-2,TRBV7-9,TGTGCCAGCAGCTTATCTAGCCAAAATACCGGGGAGCTGTTTTTT,CASSLSSQNTGELFF
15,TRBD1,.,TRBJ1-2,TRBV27,TGTGCCAGCAGTTTATCTAGACAGGGCAACTATGGCTACACCTTC,CASSLSRQGNYGYTF
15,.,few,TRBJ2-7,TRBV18,TGTGCCAGCTCACGGGGTGGGCAGGCCAACTACGAGCAGTACTTC,CASSRGGQANYEQYF
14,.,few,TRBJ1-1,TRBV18,TGTGCCAGCTCACCGGACAGAATGAACACTGAAGCTTTCTTT,CASSPDRMNTEAFF
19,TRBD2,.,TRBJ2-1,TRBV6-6,TGTGCCAGCAGTTACTCGGGACTAGCGGGAGGGCCGTTGGGTAATGAGCAGTTCTTC,CASSYSGLAGGPLGNEQFF
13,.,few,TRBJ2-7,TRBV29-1,TGCAGCGTTGAAGACGGAGGTTCCTACGAGCAGTACTTC,CSVEDGGSYEQYF
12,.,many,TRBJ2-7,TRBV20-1,TGCAGTGCTCTACAGGGGAGGGGCGAGCAGTACTTC,CSALQGRGEQYF
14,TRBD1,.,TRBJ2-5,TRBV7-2,TGTGCCAGCAGCTTCCCGATCAGGGGGGAGACCCAGTACTTC,CASSFPIRGETQYF
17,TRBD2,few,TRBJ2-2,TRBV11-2,TGTGCCAGCAGCTTAATACTAGCGGGAGGTGACACCGGGGAGCTGTTTTTT,CASSLILAGGDTGELFF
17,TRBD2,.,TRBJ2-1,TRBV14,TGTGCCAGCAGCCACCCACTAGCGGGAGGCTACTCCAATGAGCAGTTCTTC,CASSHPLAGGYSNEQFF
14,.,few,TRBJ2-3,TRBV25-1,TGTGCCAGCAGTGAATCGGGTAGCACAGATACGCAGTATTTT,CASSESGSTDTQYF
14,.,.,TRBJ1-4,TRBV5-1,TGCGCCAGCAGCTTGGTAGGGTATAATGAAAAACTGTTTTTT,CASSLVGYNEKLFF
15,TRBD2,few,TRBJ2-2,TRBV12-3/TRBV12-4,TGTGCCAGCACCGATAGCGGGAGGAACACCGGGGAGCTGTTTTTT,CASTDSGRNTGELFF
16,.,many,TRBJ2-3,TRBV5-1,TGCGCCAGCAGCTTGAACACAGGAGGTGGTACAGATACGCAGTATTTT,CASSLNTGGGTDTQYF
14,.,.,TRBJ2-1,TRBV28,TGTGCCACCTCGAGGAGGGCTGGGTGGGGTGAGCAGTTCTTC,CATSRRAGWGEQFF
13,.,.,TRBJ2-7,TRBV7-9,TGTGCCAGCAGCTTTTCGACGGACTACGAGCAGTACTTC,CASSFSTDYEQYF
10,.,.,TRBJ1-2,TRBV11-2,TGTGCCAGCGGCAGCTATGGCTACACCTTC,CASGSYGYTF
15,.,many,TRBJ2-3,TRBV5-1,TGCGCCAGCAGCTTGTGGGGACAAAGCACAGATACGCAGTATTTT,CASSLWGQSTDTQYF
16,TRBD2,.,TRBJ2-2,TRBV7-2,TGTGCCAGCAGCTTAGGAAGACTAGCTTTCGCCGGGGAGCTGTTTTTT,CASSLGRLAFAGELFF
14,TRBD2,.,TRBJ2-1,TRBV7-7,TGTGCCAGCAGCTTTCGGGGGGGTACGGATGAGCAGTTCTTC,CASSFRGGTDEQFF
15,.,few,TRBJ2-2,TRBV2,TGTGCCAGCAATTTTTTACGTATAGGGGCCGGGGAGCTGTTTTTT,CASNFLRIGAGELFF
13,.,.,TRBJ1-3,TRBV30,TGTGCTTGTATCAGGCACCTCGGAAACACCATATATTTT,CACIRHLGNTIYF
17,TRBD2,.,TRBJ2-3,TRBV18,TGTGCCAGCTCACCAGCGGCTAGCGGGGTAAACACAGATACGCAGTATTTT,CASSPAASGVNTDTQYF
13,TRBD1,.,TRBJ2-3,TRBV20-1,TGCAGTGCTCCCGACAGGGGACTGGATACGCAGTATTTT,CSAPDRGLDTQYF
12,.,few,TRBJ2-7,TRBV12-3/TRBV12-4,TGTGCCACGAGCCCCTCCAGCTACGAGCAGTACTTC,CATSPSSYEQYF